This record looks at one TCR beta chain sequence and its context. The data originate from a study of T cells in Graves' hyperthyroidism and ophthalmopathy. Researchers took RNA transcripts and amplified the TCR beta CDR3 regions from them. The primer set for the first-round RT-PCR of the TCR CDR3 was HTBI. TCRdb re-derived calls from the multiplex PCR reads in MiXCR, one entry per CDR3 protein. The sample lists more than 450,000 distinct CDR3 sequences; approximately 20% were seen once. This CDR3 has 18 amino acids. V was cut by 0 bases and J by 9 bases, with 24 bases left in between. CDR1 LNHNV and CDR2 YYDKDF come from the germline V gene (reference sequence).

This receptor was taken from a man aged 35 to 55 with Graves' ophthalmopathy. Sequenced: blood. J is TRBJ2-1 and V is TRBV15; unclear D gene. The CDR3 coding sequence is TGTGCCACCAGCAGAGACCCCCCCGCGTCAGGAATCTATACTGAGCAGTTCTTC. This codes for CATSRDPPASGIYTEQFF.